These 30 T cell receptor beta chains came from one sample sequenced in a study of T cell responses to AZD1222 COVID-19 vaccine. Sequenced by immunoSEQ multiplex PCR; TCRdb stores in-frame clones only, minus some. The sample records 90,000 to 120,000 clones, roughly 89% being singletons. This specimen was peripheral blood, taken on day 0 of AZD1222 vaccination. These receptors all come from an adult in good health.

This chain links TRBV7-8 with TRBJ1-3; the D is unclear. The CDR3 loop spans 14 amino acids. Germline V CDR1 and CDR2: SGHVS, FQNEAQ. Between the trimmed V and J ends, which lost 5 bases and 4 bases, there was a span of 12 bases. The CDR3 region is CASSARGEGNTIYF. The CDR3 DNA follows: TGTGCCAGCAGCGCCCGGGGAGAGGGAAACACCATATATTTT.

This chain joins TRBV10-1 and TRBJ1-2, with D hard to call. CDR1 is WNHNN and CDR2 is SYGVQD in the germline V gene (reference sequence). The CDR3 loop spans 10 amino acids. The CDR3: CSKANYGYTF. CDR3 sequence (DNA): TGCTCAAAGGCTAACTATGGCTACACCTTC.

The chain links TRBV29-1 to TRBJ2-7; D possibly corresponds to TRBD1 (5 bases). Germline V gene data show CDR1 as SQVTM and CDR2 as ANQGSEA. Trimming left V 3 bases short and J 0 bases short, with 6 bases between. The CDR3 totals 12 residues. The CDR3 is CSVEDNSYEQYF. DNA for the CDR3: TGCAGCGTTGAGGACAACTCCTACGAGCAGTACTTC.

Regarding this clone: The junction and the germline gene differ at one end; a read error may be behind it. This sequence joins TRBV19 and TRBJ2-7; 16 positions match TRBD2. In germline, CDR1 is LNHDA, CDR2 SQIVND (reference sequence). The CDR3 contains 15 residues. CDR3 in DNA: TGTGCCAGTGGTATTCCGGGACTAGCGGGGGGGACTCTATACTTC. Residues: CASGIPGLAGGTLYF.

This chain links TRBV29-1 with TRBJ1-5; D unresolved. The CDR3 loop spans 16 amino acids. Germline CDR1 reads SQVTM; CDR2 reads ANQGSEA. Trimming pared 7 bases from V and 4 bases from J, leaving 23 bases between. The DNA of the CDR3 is TGCAGCGCAACCCCCCTTTGTGGATCCTCTAATCAGCCCCAGCATTTT. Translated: CSATPLCGSSNQPQHF.

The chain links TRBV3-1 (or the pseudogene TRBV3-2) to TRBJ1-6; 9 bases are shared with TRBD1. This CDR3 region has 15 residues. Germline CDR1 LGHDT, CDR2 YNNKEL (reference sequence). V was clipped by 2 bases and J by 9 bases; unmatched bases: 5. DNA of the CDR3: TGTGCCAGCAGCCAACGGACAGGGGTGGGTTCACCCCTCCACTTT. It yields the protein CASSQRTGVGSPLHF.

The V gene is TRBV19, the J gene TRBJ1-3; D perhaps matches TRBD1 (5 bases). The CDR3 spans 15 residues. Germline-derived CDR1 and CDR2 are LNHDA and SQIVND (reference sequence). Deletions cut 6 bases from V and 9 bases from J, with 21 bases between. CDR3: CASRRRQSLSSTIYF. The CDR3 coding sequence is TGTGCCAGTAGGAGAAGACAGTCCCTGTCCTCCACCATATATTTT. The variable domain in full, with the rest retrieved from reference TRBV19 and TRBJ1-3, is DGGITQSPKYLFRKEGQNVTLSCEQNLNHDAMYWYRQDPGQGLRLIYYSQIVNDFQKGDIAEGYSVSREKKESFPLTVTSAQKNPTAFYLCASRRRQSLSSTIYFGEGSWLTVV.

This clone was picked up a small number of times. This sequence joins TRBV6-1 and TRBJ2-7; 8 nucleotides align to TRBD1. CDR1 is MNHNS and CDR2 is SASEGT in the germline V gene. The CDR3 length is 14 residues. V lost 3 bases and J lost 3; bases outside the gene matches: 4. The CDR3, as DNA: TGTGCCAGCAGTGAGACAGGGGATGTCTACGAGCAGTACTTC. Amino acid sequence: CASSETGDVYEQYF.

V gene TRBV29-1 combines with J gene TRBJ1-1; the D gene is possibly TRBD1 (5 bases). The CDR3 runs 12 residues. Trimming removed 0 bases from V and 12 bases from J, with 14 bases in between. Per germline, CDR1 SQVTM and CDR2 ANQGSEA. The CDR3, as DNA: TGCAGCGTTGAAGATCTGGGTGGGGCAACTTTCTTT. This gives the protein CSVEDLGGATFF.

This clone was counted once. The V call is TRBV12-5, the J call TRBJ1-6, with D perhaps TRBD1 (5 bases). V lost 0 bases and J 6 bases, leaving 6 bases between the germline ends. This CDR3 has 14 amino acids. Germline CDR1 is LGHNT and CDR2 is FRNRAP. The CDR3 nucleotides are TGTGCTAGTGGTTTGGTGGGGACTAATTCACCCCTCCACTTT. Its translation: CASGLVGTNSPLHF.

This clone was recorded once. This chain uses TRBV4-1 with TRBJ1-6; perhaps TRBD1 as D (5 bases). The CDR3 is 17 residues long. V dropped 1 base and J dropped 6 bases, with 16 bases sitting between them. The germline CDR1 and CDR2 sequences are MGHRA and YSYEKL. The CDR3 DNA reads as TGCGCCAGCAGCCAAGGGGGCGGCAGGGACCTTAATTCACCCCTCCACTTT. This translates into CASSQGGGRDLNSPLHF.

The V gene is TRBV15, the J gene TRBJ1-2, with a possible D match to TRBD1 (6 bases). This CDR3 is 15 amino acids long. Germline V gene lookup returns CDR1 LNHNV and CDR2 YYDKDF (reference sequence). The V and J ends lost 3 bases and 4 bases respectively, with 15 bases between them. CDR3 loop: CATSSDPGGFYGYTF. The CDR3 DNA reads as TGTGCCACCAGCAGTGATCCCGGGGGCTTCTATGGCTACACCTTC. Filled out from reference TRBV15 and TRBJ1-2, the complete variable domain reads DAMVIQNPRYQVTQFGKPVTLSCSQTLNHNVMYWYQQKSSQAPKLLFHYYDKDFNNEADTPDNFQSRRPNTSFCFLDIRSPGLGDTAMYLCATSSDPGGFYGYTFGSGTRLTVV.

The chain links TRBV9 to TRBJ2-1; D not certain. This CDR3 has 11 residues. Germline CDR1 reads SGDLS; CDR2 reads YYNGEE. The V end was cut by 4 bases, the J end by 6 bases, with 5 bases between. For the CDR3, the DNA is TGTGCCAGCAGCTCTACCAATGAGCAGTTCTTC. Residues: CASSSTNEQFF.

CDR3 nucleotide sequence: TGTGCCAGTGGTACGGGTACCAGGGAGCTGTTTTTT. Its translation is CASGTGTRELFF. The V call is TRBV19, the J call TRBJ2-2, with unresolved D. Germline assignment: CDR1 LNHDA and CDR2 SQIVND (reference sequence). There are 12 residues in the CDR3. Trimming removed 8 bases at V and 9 bases at J, with 13 bases between.

The CDR3 protein is CASSVQVIGSYNEQFF. The CDR3 nucleotides are TGTGCCAGCAGTGTACAGGTCATAGGCTCCTACAATGAGCAGTTCTTC. V and J are TRBV6-2 or TRBV6-3 and TRBJ2-1; D is possibly TRBD1 (5 bases). V lost 5 bases and J lost 0, with 14 bases in between. The germline V gene has CDR1 MNHEY and CDR2 SVGEGT. The CDR3 spans 16 residues.

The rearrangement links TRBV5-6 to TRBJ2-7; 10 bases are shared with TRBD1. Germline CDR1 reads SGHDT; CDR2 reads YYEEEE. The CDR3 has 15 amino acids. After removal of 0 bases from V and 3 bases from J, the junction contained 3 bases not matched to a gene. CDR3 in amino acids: CASSLGRDRGYEQYF. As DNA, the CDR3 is TGTGCCAGCAGCTTGGGGAGGGACAGGGGCTACGAGCAGTACTTC.

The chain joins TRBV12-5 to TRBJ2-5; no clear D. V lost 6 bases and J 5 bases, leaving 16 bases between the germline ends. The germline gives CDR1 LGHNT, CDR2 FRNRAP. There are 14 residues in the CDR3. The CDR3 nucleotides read TGTGCTAGTGGCACCCTCCCTGCCTTGGAGACCCAGTACTTC. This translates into CASGTLPALETQYF. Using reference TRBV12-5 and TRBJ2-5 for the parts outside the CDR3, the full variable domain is DARVTQTPRHKVTEMGQEVTMRCQPILGHNTVFWYRQTMMQGLELLAYFRNRAPLDDSGMPKDRFSAEMPDATLATLKIQPSEPRDSAVYFCASGTLPALETQYFGPGTRLLVL.

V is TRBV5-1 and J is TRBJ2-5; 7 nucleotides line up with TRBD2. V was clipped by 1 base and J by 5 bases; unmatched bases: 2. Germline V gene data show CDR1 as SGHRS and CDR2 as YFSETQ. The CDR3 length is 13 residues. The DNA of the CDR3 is TGCGCCAGCAGCTTGCGGGGGGACGAGACCCAGTACTTC. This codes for CASSLRGDETQYF.

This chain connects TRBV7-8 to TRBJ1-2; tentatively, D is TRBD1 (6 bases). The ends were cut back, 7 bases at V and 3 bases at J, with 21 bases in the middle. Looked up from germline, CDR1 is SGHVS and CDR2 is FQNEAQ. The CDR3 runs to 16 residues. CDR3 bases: TGTGCCAGCACCATTAGGAGGGGGGCCGGTCACTATGGCTACACCTTC. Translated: CASTIRRGAGHYGYTF.

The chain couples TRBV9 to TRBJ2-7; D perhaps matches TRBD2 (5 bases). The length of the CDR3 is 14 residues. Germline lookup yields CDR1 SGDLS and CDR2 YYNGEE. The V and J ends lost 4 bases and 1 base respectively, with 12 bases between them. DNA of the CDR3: TGTGCCAGCAGCAACGACGGGGAATCCTACGAGCAGTACTTC. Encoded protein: CASSNDGESYEQYF.

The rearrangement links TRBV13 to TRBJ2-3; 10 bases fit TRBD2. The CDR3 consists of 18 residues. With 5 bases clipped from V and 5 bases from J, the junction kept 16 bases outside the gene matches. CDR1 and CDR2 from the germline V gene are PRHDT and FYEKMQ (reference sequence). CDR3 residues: CASSTHISGGPRGDTQYF. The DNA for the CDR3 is TGTGCCAGCAGCACTCACATTAGCGGGGGGCCCCGCGGAGATACGCAGTATTTT.

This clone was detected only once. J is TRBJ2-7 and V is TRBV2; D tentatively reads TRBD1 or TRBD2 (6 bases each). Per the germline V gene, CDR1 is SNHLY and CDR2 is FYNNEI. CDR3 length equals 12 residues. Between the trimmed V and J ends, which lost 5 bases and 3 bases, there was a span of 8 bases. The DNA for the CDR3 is TGTGCCAGCAGTCGGGGGCTCTACGAGCAGTACTTC. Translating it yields CASSRGLYEQYF.

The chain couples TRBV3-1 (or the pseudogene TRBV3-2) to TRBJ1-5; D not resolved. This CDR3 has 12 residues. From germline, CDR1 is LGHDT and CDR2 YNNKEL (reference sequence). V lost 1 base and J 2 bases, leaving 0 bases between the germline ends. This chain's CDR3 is CASSQGNQPQHF. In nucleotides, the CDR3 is TGTGCCAGCAGCCAAGGCAATCAGCCCCAGCATTTT.

The CDR3 coding sequence is TGTGCCAGCAGTTTATGGGACAGGGGCGAAGCTTTCTTT. Translation gives CASSLWDRGEAFF. V is TRBV28 and J is TRBJ1-1, with 9 bases matching TRBD1. The CDR3 has 13 residues. In germline, CDR1 is MDHEN, CDR2 SYDVKM. After removal of 0 bases from V and 8 bases from J, the junction contained 1 base not matched to a gene.

This CDR3 is CASSQGDTPYEQYF. The CDR3 DNA reads TGCGCCAGCAGCCAAGGGGACACCCCCTACGAGCAGTACTTC. V and J are TRBV4-1 and TRBJ2-7; TRBD1 might be the D (6 bases). The CDR3 covers 14 residues. In germline, CDR1 is MGHRA, CDR2 YSYEKL. V was trimmed by 1 base and J by 2 bases, leaving 9 bases between them.

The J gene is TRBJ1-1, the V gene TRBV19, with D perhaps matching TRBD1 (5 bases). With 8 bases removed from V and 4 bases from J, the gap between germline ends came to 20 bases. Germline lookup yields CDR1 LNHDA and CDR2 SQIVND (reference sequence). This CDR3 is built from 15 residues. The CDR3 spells CASCPQGYGSTEAFF. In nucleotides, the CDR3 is TGTGCCAGTTGCCCCCAGGGCTACGGTAGCACTGAAGCTTTCTTT. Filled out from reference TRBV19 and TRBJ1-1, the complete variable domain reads DGGITQSPKYLFRKEGQNVTLSCEQNLNHDAMYWYRQDPGQGLRLIYYSQIVNDFQKGDIAEGYSVSREKKESFPLTVTSAQKNPTAFYLCASCPQGYGSTEAFFGQGTRLTVV.

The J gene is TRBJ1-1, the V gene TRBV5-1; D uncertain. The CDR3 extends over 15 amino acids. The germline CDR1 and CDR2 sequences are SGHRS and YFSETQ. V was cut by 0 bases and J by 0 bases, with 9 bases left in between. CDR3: CASSLDLGMNTEAFF. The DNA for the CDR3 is TGCGCCAGCAGCTTGGACCTGGGGATGAACACTGAAGCTTTCTTT. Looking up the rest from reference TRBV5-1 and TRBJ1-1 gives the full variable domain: KAGVTQTPRYLIKTRGQQVTLSCSPISGHRSVSWYQQTPGQGLQFLFEYFSETQRNKGNFPGRFSGRQFSNSRSEMNVSTLELGDSALYLCASSLDLGMNTEAFFGQGTRLTVV.

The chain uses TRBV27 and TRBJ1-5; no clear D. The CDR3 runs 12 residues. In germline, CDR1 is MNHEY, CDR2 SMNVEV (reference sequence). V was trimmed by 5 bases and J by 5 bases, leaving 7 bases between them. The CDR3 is CASSAGYQPQHF. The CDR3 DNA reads TGTGCCAGCAGTGCGGGTTATCAGCCCCAGCATTTT.

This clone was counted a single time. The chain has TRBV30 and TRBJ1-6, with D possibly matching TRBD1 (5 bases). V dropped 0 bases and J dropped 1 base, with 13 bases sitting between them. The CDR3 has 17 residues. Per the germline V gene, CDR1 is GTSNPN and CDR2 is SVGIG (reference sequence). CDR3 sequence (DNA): TGTGCCTGGAGTGTGGGACTACGAGGGTCCTATAATTCACCCCTCCACTTT. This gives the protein CAWSVGLRGSYNSPLHF.

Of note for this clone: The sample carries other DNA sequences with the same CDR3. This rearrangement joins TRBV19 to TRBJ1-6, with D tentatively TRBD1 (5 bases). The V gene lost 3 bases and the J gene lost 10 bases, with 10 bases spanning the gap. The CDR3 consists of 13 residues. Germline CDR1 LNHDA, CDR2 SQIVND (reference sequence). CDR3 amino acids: CASSITGDSPLHF. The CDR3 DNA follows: TGTGCCAGTAGTATCACCGGGGACTCACCCCTCCACTTT.